This T cell receptor (beta chain) was captured in a study of blood T cell repertoires in COVID-19. The V gene lost 1 base and the J gene lost 0 bases, with 11 bases spanning the gap. Germline V lookup: CDR1 SEHNR, CDR2 FQNEAQ (reference sequence). The CDR3 runs 16 residues. TCRdb's copy holds only in-frame clones and misses some; the assay was immunoSEQ multiplex PCR. The data hold nearly 350,000 clones, with approximately 89% observed a single time. The V and J genes are TRBV7-9 and TRBJ2-3, with D tentatively TRBD2 (6 bases). This clonotype was obtained from a woman between 18 and 29 years old who had recovered from COVID-19. Sequenced material: peripheral blood. DNA for the CDR3: TGTGCCAGCAGCTTAGGGGAGGTTCGAAGCACAGATACGCAGTATTTT. This translates into CASSLGEVRSTDTQYF.